This TCR beta chain was profiled in a study of cytomegalovirus exposure and HLA in healthy donors. Trimming removed 4 bases from V and 5 bases from J, with 12 bases in between. This CDR3 has 14 amino acids. Per germline, CDR1 LNHDA and CDR2 SQIVND (reference sequence). PCR used 60 Vbeta primers and 13 Jbeta primers. Using immunoSEQ multiplex PCR, the repertoire was profiled, and TCRdb retains in-frame clones only, with some absent. The profile shows around 98,000 clones, around 68% of them singletons. Sequenced sample: PBMCs. The TCR was taken from a man aged 50 to 60 in good health and CMV-seronegative. The gene calls are TRBV19 and TRBJ1-5; a weak D match, TRBD1 (5 bases). The CDR3 loop reads CASSRRDGYQPQHF. The CDR3, as DNA: TGTGCCAGTAGTAGGCGGGACGGATATCAGCCCCAGCATTTT.